This T cell receptor (beta chain) originates from a study of immune characterization of retroperitoneal liposarcoma. This clonotype was recorded a few times. The CDR3 consists of 16 residues. CDR1 is SGHTA, CDR2 FQGTGA, per germline. V gave up 5 bases and J gave up 10 bases, with 24 bases separating them. Using its own MiXCR run on the PCR reads, TCRdb lists one record per CDR3 protein. In the table there are 9,500 to 13,000 distinct CDR3 sequences, 28% of which are singletons. Sequencing was done on a sample of tumor tissue. The chain recombines TRBV7-3 with TRBJ2-1; D may match TRBD1 or TRBD2 (6 bases each). The sequence was obtained from a male donor with retroperitoneal liposarcoma. The CDR3 is CASSPTGAGSGYEQFF. The CDR3 coding sequence is TGTGCCAGCAGCCCCACGGGGGCGGGGTCGGGCTACGAGCAGTTCTTC. Filled out from reference TRBV7-3 and TRBJ2-1, the complete variable domain reads GAGVSQTPSNKVTEKGKYVELRCDPISGHTALYWYRQSLGQGPEFLIYFQGTGAADDSGLPNDRFFAVRPEGSVSTLKIQRTERGDSAVYLCASSPTGAGSGYEQFFGPGTRLTVL.